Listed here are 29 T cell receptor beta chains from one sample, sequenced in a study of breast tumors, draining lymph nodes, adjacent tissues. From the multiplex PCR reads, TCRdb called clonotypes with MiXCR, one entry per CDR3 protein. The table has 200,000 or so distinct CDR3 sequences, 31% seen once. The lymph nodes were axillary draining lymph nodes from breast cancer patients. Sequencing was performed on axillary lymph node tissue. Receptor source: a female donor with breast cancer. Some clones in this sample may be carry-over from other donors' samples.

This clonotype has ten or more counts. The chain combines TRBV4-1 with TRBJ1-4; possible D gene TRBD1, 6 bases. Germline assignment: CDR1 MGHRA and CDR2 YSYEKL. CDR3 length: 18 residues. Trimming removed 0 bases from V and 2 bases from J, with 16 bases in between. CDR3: CASSQESGGPSTNEKLFF. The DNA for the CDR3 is TGCGCCAGCAGCCAAGAATCTGGGGGCCCCTCGACTAATGAAAAACTGTTTTTT.

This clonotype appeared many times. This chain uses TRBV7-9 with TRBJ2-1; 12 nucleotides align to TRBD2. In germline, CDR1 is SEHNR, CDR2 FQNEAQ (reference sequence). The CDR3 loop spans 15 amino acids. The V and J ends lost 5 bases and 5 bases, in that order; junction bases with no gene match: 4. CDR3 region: CASSPWTSGDNEQFF. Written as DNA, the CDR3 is TGTGCCAGCAGCCCTTGGACTAGCGGGGACAATGAGCAGTTCTTC.

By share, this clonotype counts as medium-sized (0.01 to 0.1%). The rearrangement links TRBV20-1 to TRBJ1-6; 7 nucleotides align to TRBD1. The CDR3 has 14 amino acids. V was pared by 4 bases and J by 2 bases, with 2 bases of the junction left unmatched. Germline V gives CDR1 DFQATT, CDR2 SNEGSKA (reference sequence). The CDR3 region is CSATGQAYNSPLHF. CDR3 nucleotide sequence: TGCAGTGCTACTGGACAGGCCTATAATTCACCCCTCCACTTT.

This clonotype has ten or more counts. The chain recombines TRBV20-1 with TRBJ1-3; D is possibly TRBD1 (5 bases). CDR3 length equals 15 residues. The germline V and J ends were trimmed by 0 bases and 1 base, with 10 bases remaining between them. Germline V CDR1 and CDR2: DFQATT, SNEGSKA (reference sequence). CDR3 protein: CSARELRGSGNTIYF. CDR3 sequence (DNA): TGCAGTGCTAGAGAACTTCGGGGGTCTGGAAACACCATATATTTT.

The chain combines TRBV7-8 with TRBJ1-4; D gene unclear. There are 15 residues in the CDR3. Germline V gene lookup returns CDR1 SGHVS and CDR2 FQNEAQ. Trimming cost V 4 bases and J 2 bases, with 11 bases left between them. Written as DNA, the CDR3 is TGTGCCAGCAGCTCTCGGGTCGGGACTAATGAAAAACTGTTTTTT. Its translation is CASSSRVGTNEKLFF.

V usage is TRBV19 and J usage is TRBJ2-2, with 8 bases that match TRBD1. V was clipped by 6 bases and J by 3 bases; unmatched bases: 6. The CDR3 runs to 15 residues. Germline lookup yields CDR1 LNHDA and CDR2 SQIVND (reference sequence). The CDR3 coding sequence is TGTGCCAGTAGCGACCCGGGACAGGACACCGGGGAGCTGTTTTTT. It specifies CASSDPGQDTGELFF.

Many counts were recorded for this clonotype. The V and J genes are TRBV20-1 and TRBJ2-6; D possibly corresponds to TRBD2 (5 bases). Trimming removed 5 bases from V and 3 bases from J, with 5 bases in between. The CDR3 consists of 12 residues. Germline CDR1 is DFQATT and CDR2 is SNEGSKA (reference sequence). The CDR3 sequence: CSAEGGANVLTF. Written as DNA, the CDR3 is TGCAGTGCTGAGGGTGGGGCCAACGTCCTGACTTTC.

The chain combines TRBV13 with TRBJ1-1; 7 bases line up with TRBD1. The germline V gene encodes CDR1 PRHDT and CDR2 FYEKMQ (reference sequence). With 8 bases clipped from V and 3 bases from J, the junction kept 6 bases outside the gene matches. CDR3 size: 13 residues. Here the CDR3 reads CASDRVGYTEAFF. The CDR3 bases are TGTGCCAGCGACAGGGTGGGGTACACTGAAGCTTTCTTT.

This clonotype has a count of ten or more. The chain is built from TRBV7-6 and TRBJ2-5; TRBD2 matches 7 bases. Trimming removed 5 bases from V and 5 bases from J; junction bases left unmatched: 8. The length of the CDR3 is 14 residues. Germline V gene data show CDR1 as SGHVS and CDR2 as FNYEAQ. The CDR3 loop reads CASSLSGEGETQYF. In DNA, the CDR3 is TGTGCCAGCAGCCTATCGGGGGAGGGGGAGACCCAGTACTTC.

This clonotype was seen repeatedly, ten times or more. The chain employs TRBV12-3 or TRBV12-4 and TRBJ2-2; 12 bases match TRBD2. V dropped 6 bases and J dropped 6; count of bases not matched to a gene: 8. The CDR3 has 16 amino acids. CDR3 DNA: TGTGCCAGCAGATCGGGACTAGCGGGTGGGGCCGGGGAGCTGTTTTTT. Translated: CASRSGLAGGAGELFF.

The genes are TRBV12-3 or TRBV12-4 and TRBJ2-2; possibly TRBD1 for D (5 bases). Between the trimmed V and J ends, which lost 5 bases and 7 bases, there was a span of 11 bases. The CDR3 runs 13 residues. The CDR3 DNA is TGTGCCAGCAGTCCAGGGCTTCGCGGGGAGCTGTTTTTT. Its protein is CASSPGLRGELFF.

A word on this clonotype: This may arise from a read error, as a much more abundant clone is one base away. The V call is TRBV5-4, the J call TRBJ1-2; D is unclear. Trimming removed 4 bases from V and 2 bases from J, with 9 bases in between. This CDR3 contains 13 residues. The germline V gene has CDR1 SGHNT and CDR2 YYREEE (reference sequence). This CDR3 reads CASSIDINYGYTF. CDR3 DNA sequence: TGTGCCAGCAGCATTGACATCAACTATGGCTACACCTTC.

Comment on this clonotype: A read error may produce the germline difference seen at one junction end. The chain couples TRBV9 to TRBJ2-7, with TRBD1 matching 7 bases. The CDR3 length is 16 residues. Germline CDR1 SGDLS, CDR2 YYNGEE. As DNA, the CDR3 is TGTGCCAGCAGCGTAGCCGGGACAGAGGGCTCCTGCGAGCAGTACTTC. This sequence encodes CASSVAGTEGSCEQYF.

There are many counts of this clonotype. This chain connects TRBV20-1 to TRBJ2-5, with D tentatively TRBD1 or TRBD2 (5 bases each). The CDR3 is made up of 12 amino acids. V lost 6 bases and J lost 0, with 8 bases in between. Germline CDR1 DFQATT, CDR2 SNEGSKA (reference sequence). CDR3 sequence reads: CSARDDQETQYF. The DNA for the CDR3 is TGCAGTGCAAGGGACGACCAAGAGACCCAGTACTTC.

CDR3 residues: CATSDPGVQHF. CDR3 DNA sequence: TGTGCCACCAGTGACCCTGGAGTTCAGCATTTT. V gene TRBV24-1 combines with J gene TRBJ1-5; D gene uncertain. Germline loops: CDR1 KGHDR, CDR2 SFDVKD. Trimming stripped 4 bases from V and 13 bases from J, with 10 bases between. This CDR3 contains 11 residues.

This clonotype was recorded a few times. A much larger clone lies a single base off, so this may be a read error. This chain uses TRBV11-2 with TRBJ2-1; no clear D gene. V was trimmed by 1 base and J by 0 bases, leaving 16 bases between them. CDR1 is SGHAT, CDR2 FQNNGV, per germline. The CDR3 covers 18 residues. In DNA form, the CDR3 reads TGTGCCAGCAGCTTAGGAGCCGGAACGGACCTCTCCTACAATGAGCAGTTCTTC. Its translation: CASSLGAGTDLSYNEQFF. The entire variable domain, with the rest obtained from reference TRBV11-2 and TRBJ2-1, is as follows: EAGVAQSPRYKIIEKRQSVAFWCNPISGHATLYWYQQILGQGPKLLIQFQNNGVVDDSQLPKDRFSAERLKGVDSTLKIQPAKLEDSAVYLCASSLGAGTDLSYNEQFFGPGTRLTVL.

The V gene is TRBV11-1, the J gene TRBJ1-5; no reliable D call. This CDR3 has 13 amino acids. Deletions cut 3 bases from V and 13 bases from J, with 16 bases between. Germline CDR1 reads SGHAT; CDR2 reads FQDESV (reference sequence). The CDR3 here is CASSLTGQNPQHF. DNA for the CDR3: TGTGCCAGCAGCTTGACGGGCCAGAACCCTCAGCATTTT.

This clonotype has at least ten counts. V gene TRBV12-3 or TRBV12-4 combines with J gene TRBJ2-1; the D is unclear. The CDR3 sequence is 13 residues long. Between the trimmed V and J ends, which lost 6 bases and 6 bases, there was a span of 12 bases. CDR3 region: CASSPSWSNEQFF. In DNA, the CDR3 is TGTGCCAGCAGCCCGTCGTGGAGCAATGAGCAGTTCTTC.

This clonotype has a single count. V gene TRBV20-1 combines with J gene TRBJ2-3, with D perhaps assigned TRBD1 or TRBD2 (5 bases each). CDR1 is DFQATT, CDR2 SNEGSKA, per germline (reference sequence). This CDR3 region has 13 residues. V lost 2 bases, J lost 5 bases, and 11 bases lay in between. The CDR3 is CSARLWDGDTQYF. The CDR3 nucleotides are TGCAGTGCTAGACTGTGGGACGGAGATACGCAGTATTTT.

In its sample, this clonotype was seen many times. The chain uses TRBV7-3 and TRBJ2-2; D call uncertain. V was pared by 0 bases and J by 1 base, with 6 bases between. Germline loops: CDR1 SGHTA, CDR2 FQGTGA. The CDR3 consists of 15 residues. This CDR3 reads CASSLTGWNTGELFF. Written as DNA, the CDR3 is TGTGCCAGCAGCTTAACAGGCTGGAACACCGGGGAGCTGTTTTTT.

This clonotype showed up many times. This chain's CDR3 is CSARVAGQETQYF. CDR3 in DNA: TGCAGTGCTAGAGTCGCAGGCCAAGAGACCCAGTACTTC. The gene calls are TRBV20-1 and TRBJ2-5; the D is unclear. V lost 1 base and J 1 base, leaving 7 bases between the germline ends. Germline V gene data show CDR1 as DFQATT and CDR2 as SNEGSKA (reference sequence). This CDR3 contains 13 residues.

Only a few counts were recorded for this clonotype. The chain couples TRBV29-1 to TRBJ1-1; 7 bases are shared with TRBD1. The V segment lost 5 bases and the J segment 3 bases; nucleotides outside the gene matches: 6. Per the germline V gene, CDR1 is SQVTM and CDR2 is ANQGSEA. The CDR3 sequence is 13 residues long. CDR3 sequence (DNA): TGCAGCGTTCAGGGGGGTAGGGACACTGAAGCTTTCTTT. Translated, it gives CSVQGGRDTEAFF.

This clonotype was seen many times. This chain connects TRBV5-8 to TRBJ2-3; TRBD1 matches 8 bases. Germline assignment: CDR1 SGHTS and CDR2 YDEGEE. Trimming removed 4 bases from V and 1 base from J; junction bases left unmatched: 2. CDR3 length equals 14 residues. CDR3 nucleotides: TGTGCCAGCAGCACGGACAGGGGCACAGATACGCAGTATTTT. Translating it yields CASSTDRGTDTQYF. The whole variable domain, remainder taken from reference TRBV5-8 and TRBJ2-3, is EAGVTQSPTHLIKTRGQQATLRCSPISGHTSVYWYQQALGLGLQFLLWYDEGEERNRGNFPPRFSGRQFPNYSSELNVNALELEDSALYLCASSTDRGTDTQYFGPGTRLTVL.

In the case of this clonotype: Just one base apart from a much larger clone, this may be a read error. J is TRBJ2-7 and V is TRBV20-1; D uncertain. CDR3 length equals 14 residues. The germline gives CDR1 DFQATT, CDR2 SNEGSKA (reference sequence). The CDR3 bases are TGCAGTGCCCCCCGACACCGAGTTTCCTCCGAGCAGTACTTC. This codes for CSAPRHRVSSEQYF.

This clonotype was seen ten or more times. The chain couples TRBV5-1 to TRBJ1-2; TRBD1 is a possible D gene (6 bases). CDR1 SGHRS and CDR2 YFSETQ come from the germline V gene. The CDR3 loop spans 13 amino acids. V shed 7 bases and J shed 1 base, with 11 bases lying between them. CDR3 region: CASRTDFNYGYTF. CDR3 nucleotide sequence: TGCGCCAGCCGGACAGACTTTAACTATGGCTACACCTTC.

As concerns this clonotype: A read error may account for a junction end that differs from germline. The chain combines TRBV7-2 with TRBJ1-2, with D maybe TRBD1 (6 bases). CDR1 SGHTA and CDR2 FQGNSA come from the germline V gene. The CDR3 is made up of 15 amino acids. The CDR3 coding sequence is TGTGCCAGCAGCTGGACCCAGGGGCCTGCCTATGGCTACCCCTTC. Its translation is CASSWTQGPAYGYPF.

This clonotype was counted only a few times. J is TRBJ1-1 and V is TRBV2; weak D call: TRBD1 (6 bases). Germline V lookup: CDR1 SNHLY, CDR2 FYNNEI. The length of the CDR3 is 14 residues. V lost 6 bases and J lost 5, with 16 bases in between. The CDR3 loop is CASRPGGTKTEAFF. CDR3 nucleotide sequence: TGTGCCAGCAGGCCCGGCGGGACAAAAACTGAAGCTTTCTTT.

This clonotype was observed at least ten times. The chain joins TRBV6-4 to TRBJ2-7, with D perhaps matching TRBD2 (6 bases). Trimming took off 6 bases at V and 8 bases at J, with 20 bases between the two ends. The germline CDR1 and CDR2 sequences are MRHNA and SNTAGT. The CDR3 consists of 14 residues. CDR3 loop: CASSLGTLHWKQYF. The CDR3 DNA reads TGTGCCAGCAGCCTCGGGACTCTCCATTGGAAGCAGTACTTC.

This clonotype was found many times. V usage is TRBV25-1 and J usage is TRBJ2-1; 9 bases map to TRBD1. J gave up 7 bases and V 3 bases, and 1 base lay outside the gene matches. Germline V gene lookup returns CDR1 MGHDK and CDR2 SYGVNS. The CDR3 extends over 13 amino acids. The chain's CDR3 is CASSETGGNEQFF. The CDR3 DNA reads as TGTGCCAGCAGTGAGACAGGGGGAAATGAGCAGTTCTTC.